This T cell receptor (beta chain) derives from a study of T-cell reconstitution after alpha-beta-depleted transplantation in children. The authors prepared the TCRbeta library with unique molecular identifiers. TCRdb re-derived calls from the PCR reads in MiXCR, one entry per CDR3 protein. In the table there are around 440,000 distinct CDR3 sequences, roughly 17% of which are singletons. CDR3 length: 14 residues. V lost 6 bases and J 3 bases, leaving 14 bases between the germline ends. The TCR comes from a boy in the first two years of life who had a stem cell transplant for Wiskott-Aldrich syndrome, so the T cells may come from the graft donor. The specimen was PBMCs, mostly from graft donor cells, collected 360 days after TCRalphabeta/CD19-depleted stem cell transplant. The rearrangement uses TRBV12-3 or TRBV12-4 and TRBJ2-5, with D possibly being TRBD2 (6 bases). The CDR3 DNA follows: TGTGCCAGCAGGCTTGGGAGGAACAAAGAGACCCAGTACTTC. Translation: CASRLGRNKETQYF.